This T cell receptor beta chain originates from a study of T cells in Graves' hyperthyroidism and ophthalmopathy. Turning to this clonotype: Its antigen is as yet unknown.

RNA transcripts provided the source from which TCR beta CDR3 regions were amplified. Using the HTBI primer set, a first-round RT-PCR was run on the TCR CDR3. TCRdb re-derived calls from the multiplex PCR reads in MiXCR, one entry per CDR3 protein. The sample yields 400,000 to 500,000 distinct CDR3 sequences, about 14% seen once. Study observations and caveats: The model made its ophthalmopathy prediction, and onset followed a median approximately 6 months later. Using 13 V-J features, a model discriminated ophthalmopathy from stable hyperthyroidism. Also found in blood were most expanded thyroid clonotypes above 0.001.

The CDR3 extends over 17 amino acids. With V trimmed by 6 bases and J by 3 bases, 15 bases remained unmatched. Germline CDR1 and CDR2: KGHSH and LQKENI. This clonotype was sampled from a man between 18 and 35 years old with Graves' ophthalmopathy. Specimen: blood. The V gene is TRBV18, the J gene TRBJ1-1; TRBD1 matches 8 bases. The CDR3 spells CASSPNADRVLYTEAFF. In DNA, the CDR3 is TGTGCCAGCTCCCCCAATGCGGACAGGGTTTTATACACTGAAGCTTTCTTT.